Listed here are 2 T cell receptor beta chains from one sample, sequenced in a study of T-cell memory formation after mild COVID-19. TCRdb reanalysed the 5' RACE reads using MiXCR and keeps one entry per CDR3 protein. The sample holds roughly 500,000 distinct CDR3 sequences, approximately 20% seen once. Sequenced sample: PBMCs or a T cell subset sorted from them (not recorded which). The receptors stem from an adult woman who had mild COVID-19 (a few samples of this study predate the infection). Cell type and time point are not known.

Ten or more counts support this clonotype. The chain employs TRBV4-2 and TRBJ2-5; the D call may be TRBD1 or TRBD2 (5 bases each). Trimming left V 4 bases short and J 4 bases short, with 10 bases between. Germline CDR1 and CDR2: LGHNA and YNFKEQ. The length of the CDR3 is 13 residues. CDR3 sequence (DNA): TGTGCCAGCAGCCCGGGGCTAGGAGAGACCCAGTACTTC. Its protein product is CASSPGLGETQYF.

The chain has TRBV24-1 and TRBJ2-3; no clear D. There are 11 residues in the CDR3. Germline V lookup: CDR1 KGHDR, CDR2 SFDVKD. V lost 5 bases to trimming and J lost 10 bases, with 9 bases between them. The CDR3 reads CATSAFEAQYF. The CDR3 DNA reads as TGTGCCACCAGTGCGTTTGAGGCGCAGTATTTT.